Sequencing of this TCR beta chain was carried out in a study of T cell responses to AZD1222 COVID-19 vaccine. Germline V gives CDR1 SGDLS, CDR2 YYNGEE. V lost 0 bases and J lost 3, with 4 bases in between. CDR3 length: 13 amino acids. Generated by immunoSEQ multiplex PCR, the TCRdb table keeps only in-frame clones and is missing some. The table shows around 180,000 clones, with more than 70% occurring only once. Broader study findings: A rise in Spike-specific TCR breadth and depth followed two AZD1222 doses.

Notes on this clone: Its antigen is currently unknown.

This sequence joins TRBV9 and TRBJ1-3; D is unresolved. Sequenced here: peripheral blood, sampled 28 days after the second AZD1222 dose. The sequence came from an adult who received the AZD1222 COVID-19 vaccine. CDR3 in amino acids: CASSVGSGNTIYF. The CDR3, as DNA: TGTGCCAGCAGCGTAGGAAGTGGAAACACCATATATTTT.